This T cell receptor beta chain was found in a study of blood T cell repertoires in COVID-19. Study-wide background: Donors in the United States, Italy and Spain gave samples during acute or convalescent COVID-19.

Methods used by the authors: Amplification of reference gene primers was used by the study to estimate nucleated cell counts. Sequencing used immunoSEQ multiplex PCR; TCRdb keeps in-frame clones, though not all of them. V, J and clone size were drawn from that table, and D and trimming were deduced from the DNA. The top ten clones hold approximately 7.3% of a sample with 75,000 to 100,000 clones, 70% to 90% of them seen once. The germline gives CDR1 WNHNN, CDR2 SYGVQD (reference sequence). The CDR3 extends over 13 amino acids. V was shortened by 5 bases and J by 6 bases, with 8 bases between the two germline ends.

The chain has TRBV10-1 and TRBJ1-6; no clear D. The receptor was isolated from a man between 65 and 85 years old with acute or convalescent COVID-19. Sequenced material: peripheral blood. CDR3 DNA sequence: TGCGCCAGCAGTTCACAGCCTAATTCACCCCTCCACTTT. It encodes CASSSQPNSPLHF.